This passage covers 12 T cell receptor beta chains from one sample sequenced in a study of T cell responses to AZD1222 COVID-19 vaccine. TCRdb keeps only in-frame clones here, not all; method: immunoSEQ multiplex PCR. The data show about 150,000 clones, approximately 89% seen once. The starting material was peripheral blood, obtained 28 days after the second AZD1222 dose. The receptors derive from an adult who received the AZD1222 COVID-19 vaccine.

The gene calls are TRBV27 and TRBJ1-2; D may be TRBD1 (5 bases). The V gene's germline CDR1 is MNHEY and CDR2 SMNVEV (reference sequence). This CDR3 region has 12 residues. V lost 4 bases and J lost 4, with 7 bases in between. CDR3 in amino acids: CASSSGLYGYTF. CDR3 nucleotide sequence: TGTGCCAGCAGTTCGGGACTCTATGGCTACACCTTC.

V gene TRBV6-4 combines with J gene TRBJ1-1; TRBD1 is a possible D gene (5 bases). Looked up from germline, CDR1 is MRHNA and CDR2 is SNTAGT. CDR3 size: 13 residues. V lost 6 bases to trimming and J lost 1 base, with 9 bases between them. CDR3 bases: TGTGCCAGCAGCATCAGGGAGAACACTGAAGCTTTCTTT. Amino acid sequence: CASSIRENTEAFF.

The chain carries TRBV29-1 and TRBJ2-4, with 8 bases identical to TRBD2. This CDR3 contains 16 residues. After removal of 3 bases from V and 0 bases from J, the junction contained 7 bases not matched to a gene. Germline loops: CDR1 SQVTM, CDR2 ANQGSEA. The CDR3 sequence: CSVELKREIAKNIQYF. The CDR3 DNA reads TGCAGCGTTGAGCTCAAGCGGGAGATAGCCAAAAACATTCAGTACTTC.

This chain uses TRBV6-5 with TRBJ1-6; D ambiguous. The V gene lost 8 bases and the J gene lost 4 bases, with 12 bases spanning the gap. This CDR3 has 14 amino acids. Looked up from germline, CDR1 is MNHEY and CDR2 is SVGAGI. In DNA, the CDR3 is TGTGCCAGCCGGACCAAGAATTATAATTCACCCCTCCACTTT. Residues: CASRTKNYNSPLHF.

Only one count was recorded for this clone. DNA for the CDR3: TGTGCCACCCGTCGGGCAACATACGAGCAGTACTTC. As protein: CATRRATYEQYF. This chain links TRBV2 with TRBJ2-7, with D unclear. Germline V gene lookup returns CDR1 SNHLY and CDR2 FYNNEI. This CDR3 region has 12 residues. Trimming removed 10 bases from V and 4 bases from J, with 14 bases in between.

This clone occurred once. V is TRBV24-1 and J is TRBJ2-3; D is undetermined. The germline CDR1 and CDR2 sequences are KGHDR and SFDVKD. Trimming took 3 bases from V and 4 from J, leaving 10 bases between them. The CDR3 loop spans 14 amino acids. CDR3 protein: CATSDAVAADTQYF. The CDR3 DNA reads TGTGCCACCAGTGATGCCGTGGCCGCAGATACGCAGTATTTT.

The rearrangement links TRBV14 to TRBJ2-7; 8 positions match TRBD1. The ends lost 0 bases at V and 5 bases at J; junction bases unmatched: 12. CDR3 length: 17 amino acids. Germline lookup yields CDR1 SGHDN and CDR2 FVKESK. CDR3 DNA sequence: TGTGCCAGCAGCCAAGATCTGCTCGAAGCAGGGGGCCACGAGCAGTACTTC. It translates to CASSQDLLEAGGHEQYF.

The V and J genes are TRBV28 and TRBJ2-1; D may be TRBD1 (6 bases). Trimming left V 6 bases short and J 3 bases short, with 15 bases between. The germline gives CDR1 MDHEN, CDR2 SYDVKM. CDR3 length: 15 residues. In DNA, the CDR3 is TGTGCCAGCAGACCTACCCTGGACAGCTACAATGAGCAGTTCTTC. It translates to CASRPTLDSYNEQFF.

The CDR3 spells CASSTNSGANVLTF. Here the CDR3 DNA reads TGCGCCAGCAGCACGAACTCTGGGGCCAACGTCCTGACTTTC. The rearrangement links TRBV5-1 to TRBJ2-6, with D hard to call. The V gene lost 4 bases and the J gene lost 0 bases, with 5 bases spanning the gap. CDR3 length: 14 residues. Germline V CDR1 and CDR2: SGHRS, YFSETQ.

The rearrangement links TRBV7-2 to TRBJ2-1; perhaps TRBD1 as D (6 bases). This CDR3 is 16 amino acids long. The germline V gene encodes CDR1 SGHTA and CDR2 FQGNSA. V was clipped by 5 bases and J by 3 bases, with 17 bases between them. In nucleotides, the CDR3 is TGTGCCAGCAGCAGGGGGTCGAGGTCTGACTACAATGAGCAGTTCTTC. Amino acid sequence: CASSRGSRSDYNEQFF. Full variable domain (outside the CDR3, taken from reference TRBV7-2 and TRBJ2-1): GAGVSQSPSNKVTEKGKDVELRCDPISGHTALYWYRQSLGQGLEFLIYFQGNSAPDKSGLPSDRFSAERTGGSVSTLTIQRTQQEDSAVYLCASSRGSRSDYNEQFFGPGTRLTVL.

This CDR3 reads CASSFQGPGEPYEQYF. The CDR3 DNA reads TGTGCCAGCAGTTTTCAAGGTCCAGGGGAACCCTACGAGCAGTACTTC. The chain couples TRBV27 to TRBJ2-7; possible D gene TRBD1, 6 bases. CDR3 size: 16 residues. Trimming stripped 3 bases from V and 2 bases from J, with 17 bases between. From germline, CDR1 is MNHEY and CDR2 SMNVEV (reference sequence).

The chain couples TRBV5-1 to TRBJ2-7; D is possibly TRBD2 (5 bases). V was clipped by 0 bases and J by 5 bases, with 6 bases between them. The CDR3 is 12 amino acids. CDR1 is SGHRS, CDR2 YFSETQ, per germline. The CDR3 sequence is CASSLAGDEQYF. The CDR3 DNA reads as TGCGCCAGCAGCTTGGCCGGGGACGAGCAGTACTTC.